The present T cell receptor beta chain was sequenced within a study of identical twins. TCRdb fed the 5' RACE reads into MiXCR, producing one record per CDR3 protein. The sample lists 600,000 to 800,000 distinct CDR3 sequences, 21% occurring once. The germline V gene has CDR1 SGHVS and CDR2 FNYEAQ. This CDR3 is built from 14 residues. Trimming cost V 5 bases and J 9 bases; bases outside gene matches: 7. The same data also went into a second study, on T cells expressing NK-cell markers. That paper states: Sorted CD3+CD56+NKG2C+, CD3+CD56+NKG2C- and CD3+CD56-NKG2C+ T cells supplied TCR beta repertoires. The sequencing cohort of eight donors included seven HCMV-seropositive individuals and one seronegative individual. Over 5 donors carried dominant NKG2C+ clonotypes that made up about 1.0-7.0% of their CD8+ T cells.

Sequenced: PBMCs. The receptor was derived from a woman between 18 and 29 years old in good health. V usage is TRBV7-6 and J usage is TRBJ2-1; 10 nucleotides line up with TRBD2. The CDR3 loop is CASSSGGAFGEQFF. CDR3 nucleotide sequence: TGTGCCAGCAGCAGCGGGGGGGCTTTTGGTGAGCAGTTCTTC.